The clone carrying this TCR beta chain was detected many times. This CDR3 contains 12 residues. V was cut by 4 bases and J by 2 bases, with 5 bases left in between. In germline, CDR1 is SGHDT, CDR2 YYEEEE. This specimen comes from a study of T-cell reconstitution after alpha-beta-depleted transplantation in children. Unique molecular identifiers were incorporated when the TCRbeta library was constructed. Each CDR3 protein gets one entry after TCRdb re-called the PCR reads with MiXCR. The sample gives some 390,000 distinct CDR3 sequences, about a fifth of which show up once; less than 4.5% is in the top ten.

The chain links TRBV5-6 to TRBJ2-3; D not resolved. The sequence came from a human donor who donated a stem cell graft to a child with acute myeloid leukemia. Specimen: PBMCs from the stem cell graft donor, collected from the stem cell graft. Here the CDR3 DNA reads TGTGCCAGCAGCACAGACACAGATACGCAGTATTTT. Translation: CASSTDTDTQYF.